A selection of T cell receptor beta chains follows, all from one sample in a study of cytomegalovirus exposure and HLA in healthy donors. Measured with immunoSEQ multiplex PCR; TCRdb has only the in-frame clones, and not every one. The table has around 400,000 clones, roughly 89% seen once. Source material: PBMCs. The receptor set was obtained from a woman in her late teens or twenties in good health and CMV-seronegative. Both conserved end residues are part of each CDR3. Each record gives: clone size, V gene, J gene, D gene, CDR3 protein, CDR3 DNA. The D gene is left open where the match is weak. Size tells how often a clone was seen (once, few, many) or the class of an expanded clone, and some rows leave it out.

abundance: few
v_gene: TRBV7-3
j_gene: TRBJ2-7
d_gene: .
CDR3aa: CASSRGVGGTYEQYF
CDR3nt: TGTGCCAGCAGCCGAGGAGTGGGGGGAACCTACGAGCAGTACTTC

abundance: .
v_gene: TRBV5-4
j_gene: TRBJ2-1
d_gene: .
CDR3aa: CASSPDTGPYNEQFF
CDR3nt: TGTGCCAGCAGCCCGGACACAGGACCCTACAATGAGCAGTTCTTC

abundance: .
v_gene: TRBV5-4
j_gene: TRBJ1-2
d_gene: .
CDR3aa: CASSLGTGGLNGYTF
CDR3nt: TGTGCCAGCAGCTTGGGTACAGGTGGGCTAAATGGCTACACCTTC

abundance: .
v_gene: TRBV7-2
j_gene: TRBJ2-2
d_gene: .
CDR3aa: CATQRAGELFF
CDR3nt: TGTGCCACCCAGAGGGCCGGGGAGCTGTTTTTT

abundance: .
v_gene: TRBV10-3
j_gene: TRBJ1-5
d_gene: TRBD1
CDR3aa: CAISESTGHQPQHF
CDR3nt: TGTGCCATCAGTGAGTCGACAGGGCATCAGCCCCAGCATTTT

abundance: .
v_gene: TRBV27
j_gene: TRBJ1-2
d_gene: .
CDR3aa: CASSTYGNYYGYTF
CDR3nt: TGTGCCAGCAGCACTTACGGGAACTACTATGGCTACACCTTC

abundance: .
v_gene: TRBV29-1
j_gene: TRBJ2-1
d_gene: TRBD2
CDR3aa: CSVEVGSGVTEQFF
CDR3nt: TGCAGCGTTGAAGTAGGTAGCGGGGTGACTGAGCAGTTCTTC

abundance: few
v_gene: TRBV15
j_gene: TRBJ1-5
d_gene: .
CDR3aa: CATSRDSGAGGQPQHF
CDR3nt: TGTGCCACCAGCAGAGATTCCGGGGCGGGGGGCCAGCCCCAGCATTTT

abundance: .
v_gene: TRBV18
j_gene: TRBJ2-7
d_gene: TRBD1
CDR3aa: CASSPPNRDRGVEQYF
CDR3nt: TGTGCCAGCTCACCTCCCAACCGCGACAGGGGAGTCGAGCAGTACTTC

abundance: .
v_gene: TRBV6-5
j_gene: TRBJ2-3
d_gene: TRBD2
CDR3aa: CASTFSGEGTDTQYF
CDR3nt: TGTGCCAGCACCTTTAGCGGGGAGGGGACAGATACGCAGTATTTT

abundance: few
v_gene: TRBV5-8
j_gene: TRBJ1-5
d_gene: .
CDR3aa: CASSRLPNSNQPQHF
CDR3nt: TGTGCCAGCAGCCGACTTCCGAATAGCAATCAGCCCCAGCATTTT

abundance: few
v_gene: TRBV28
j_gene: TRBJ2-7
d_gene: .
CDR3aa: CASSLLRYEQYF
CDR3nt: TGTGCCAGCAGTTTATTGAGGTACGAGCAGTACTTC

abundance: once
v_gene: TRBV7-6
j_gene: TRBJ2-3
d_gene: TRBD2
CDR3aa: CASSFGLAGTDTQYF
CDR3nt: TGTGCCAGCAGCTTCGGACTAGCGGGGACAGATACGCAGTATTTT

abundance: .
v_gene: TRBV7-2
j_gene: TRBJ2-1
d_gene: TRBD2
CDR3aa: CASSLAVRNEQFF
CDR3nt: TGTGCCAGCAGTCTAGCGGTAAGGAATGAGCAGTTCTTC

abundance: .
v_gene: TRBV7-3
j_gene: TRBJ2-7
d_gene: TRBD2
CDR3aa: CASSSRLAGGPHRYEQYF
CDR3nt: TGTGCCAGCAGCTCAAGGCTAGCGGGAGGCCCACACCGGTACGAGCAGTACTTC

abundance: .
v_gene: TRBV28
j_gene: TRBJ1-5
d_gene: .
CDR3aa: CASQHRLGNQPQHF
CDR3nt: TGTGCCAGCCAACACAGGCTTGGCAATCAGCCCCAGCATTTT

abundance: .
v_gene: TRBV14
j_gene: TRBJ2-2
d_gene: TRBD2
CDR3aa: CASSQETSGKHRGELFF
CDR3nt: TGTGCCAGCAGCCAAGAAACTAGCGGGAAACACCGGGGGGAGCTGTTTTTT

abundance: .
v_gene: TRBV2
j_gene: TRBJ2-3
d_gene: TRBD2
CDR3aa: CASTGLAGGSGTQYF
CDR3nt: TGTGCCAGCACCGGGCTAGCGGGAGGTTCCGGTACGCAGTATTTT

abundance: .
v_gene: TRBV7-6
j_gene: TRBJ2-1
d_gene: TRBD2
CDR3aa: CASSPTPTSGRTHEQFF
CDR3nt: TGTGCCAGCAGCCCAACACCAACTAGCGGGAGAACCCATGAGCAGTTCTTC

abundance: .
v_gene: TRBV7-8
j_gene: TRBJ1-5
d_gene: .
CDR3aa: CASSLAAGPRVQPQHF
CDR3nt: TGTGCCAGCAGCTTAGCAGCAGGCCCTCGAGTTCAGCCCCAGCATTTT